A single sample gave rise to the 28 T cell receptor beta chains below, sequenced in a study of blood T cell repertoires in COVID-19. This table comes from immunoSEQ multiplex PCR, and its TCRdb copy is limited to in-frame clones, with some not included. The repertoire holds roughly 360,000 clones, with around 87% as singletons. Material for sequencing was PBMCs or T cells enriched from blood (not recorded which). The receptors come from a woman aged 25 to 39 with acute COVID-19.

This clone showed up just a few times. CDR3 loop: CASLVAGGISYGYTF. In DNA form, the CDR3 reads TGTGCCAGCCTGGTGGCAGGGGGGATTAGCTATGGCTACACCTTC. The chain is built from TRBV2 and TRBJ1-2, with 7 bases lining up with TRBD1. Unmatched junction bases numbered 13, after V lost 8 bases and J lost 4 bases. The CDR3 sequence is 15 residues long. Germline loops: CDR1 SNHLY, CDR2 FYNNEI.

The chain employs TRBV5-1 and TRBJ1-1, with 7 bases lining up with TRBD1. Germline V lookup: CDR1 SGHRS, CDR2 YFSETQ. Trimming cost V 0 bases and J 0 bases; bases outside gene matches: 8. This CDR3 region has 17 residues. The CDR3 spells CASSLGPLDRVNTEAFF. The CDR3 DNA sequence: TGCGCCAGCAGCTTGGGACCGTTAGACAGGGTGAACACTGAAGCTTTCTTT.

With regard to this clone: Additional DNA sequences in this sample encode the identical CDR3. This chain uses TRBV19 with TRBJ1-6, with D maybe TRBD1 (5 bases). CDR3 size: 13 residues. Germline assignment: CDR1 LNHDA and CDR2 SQIVND (reference sequence). V was clipped by 2 bases and J by 10 bases, with 9 bases between them. The CDR3 bases are TGTGCCAGTAGTATAACAGGTGGCTCACCCCTCCACTTT. Protein sequence: CASSITGGSPLHF.

V gene TRBV15 combines with J gene TRBJ2-5; D perhaps matches TRBD1 (6 bases). CDR3 length: 16 residues. Germline V gives CDR1 LNHNV, CDR2 YYDKDF (reference sequence). Trimming cost V 0 bases and J 2 bases, with 13 bases left between them. The CDR3 DNA follows: TGTGCCACCAGCAGAGATTTGCGGCAGGGGCAAGAGACCCAGTACTTC. It specifies CATSRDLRQGQETQYF.

J is TRBJ2-1 and V is TRBV11-1; D is unresolved. The germline V gene has CDR1 SGHAT and CDR2 FQDESV (reference sequence). This CDR3 spans 14 amino acids. Trimming shortened V by 2 bases and J by 5 bases, and 10 bases separated the two germline ends. CDR3 nucleotides: TGTGCCAGCAGCTTAAGTCAGGCCAACAATGAGCAGTTCTTC. Its translation is CASSLSQANNEQFF. The variable domain in full, with the rest retrieved from reference TRBV11-1 and TRBJ2-1, is EAEVAQSPRYKITEKSQAVAFWCDPISGHATLYWYRQILGQGPELLVQFQDESVVDDSQLPKDRFSAERLKGVDSTLKIQPAELGDSAMYLCASSLSQANNEQFFGPGTRLTVL.

This chain links TRBV7-2 with TRBJ2-7; 14 bases map to TRBD2. V trimming: 7 bases; J trimming: 1 base; junction bases outside the gene matches: 9. The length of the CDR3 is 17 residues. The germline CDR1 and CDR2 sequences are SGHTA and FQGNSA. DNA of the CDR3: TGTGCCAGCACCCTGACTAGCGGGGGGGCCAAATCCTACGAGCAGTACTTC. Its protein is CASTLTSGGAKSYEQYF.

This clone was observed a single time. The CDR3 DNA reads as TGTGCCACCAGTGAAACAGGGGACCGCACAGATACGCAGTATTTT. It translates to CATSETGDRTDTQYF. The genes are TRBV24-1 and TRBJ2-3, with TRBD1 identical over 7 bases. V gave up 4 bases and J gave up 1 base; unmatched junction bases: 4. This CDR3 has 15 amino acids. Germline V gene data show CDR1 as KGHDR and CDR2 as SFDVKD.

The gene calls are TRBV3-1 (or the pseudogene TRBV3-2) and TRBJ1-2; 9 bases agree with TRBD1. The germline V gene encodes CDR1 LGHDT and CDR2 YNNKEL (reference sequence). The CDR3 loop spans 15 amino acids. With V trimmed by 4 bases and J by 3 bases, 6 bases remained unmatched. The chain's CDR3 is CASSRKTGGDYGYTF. DNA for the CDR3: TGTGCCAGCAGCCGAAAGACAGGGGGTGACTATGGCTACACCTTC.

V and J are TRBV11-2 and TRBJ1-5; TRBD1 aligns across 10 bases. The V gene end was trimmed by 5 bases and the J gene end by 11 bases; junction bases not matched to a gene: 9. CDR3 size: 14 residues. Germline CDR1 and CDR2: SGHAT and FQNNGV. The CDR3 DNA follows: TGTGCCAGCAGCCCGACAGGGGGCGAGCAGTCCCAGCATTTT. This encodes CASSPTGGEQSQHF.

The chain recombines TRBV7-8 with TRBJ2-2; 9 positions match TRBD2. This CDR3 has 16 amino acids. The trim removed 2 bases at V and 7 bases at J, leaving 8 bases unmatched. CDR1 SGHVS and CDR2 FQNEAQ come from the germline V gene. This CDR3 reads CASSLSIAGDHGELFF. In DNA form, the CDR3 reads TGTGCCAGCAGCTTAAGTATAGCGGGGGATCACGGGGAGCTGTTTTTT.

Details on this clone: Other DNA sequences of this sample code for an identical CDR3. This chain links TRBV9 with TRBJ1-2, with 7 bases lining up with TRBD1. The CDR3 runs to 14 residues. Germline CDR1 and CDR2: SGDLS and YYNGEE. V shed 0 bases and J 4 bases; nucleotides not matched to a gene: 3. CDR3 in DNA: TGTGCCAGCAGCGTAGGAGGGGGCGGCTATGGCTACACCTTC. This translates into CASSVGGGGYGYTF.

The chain recombines TRBV2 with TRBJ2-3, with 11 bases lining up with TRBD2. After removal of 7 bases from V and 0 bases from J, the junction contained 15 bases not matched to a gene. Per the germline V gene, CDR1 is SNHLY and CDR2 is FYNNEI. This CDR3 is built from 19 residues. Written as DNA, the CDR3 is TGTGCCAGCATCATGACTAGCGGGGCAGGCAAGGGCAGCACAGATACGCAGTATTTT. This translates into CASIMTSGAGKGSTDTQYF.

In DNA form, the CDR3 reads TGTGCCAGCAGCTTCGGTCGACTAGCGGGGGTGACAGATACGCAGTATTTT. It encodes CASSFGRLAGVTDTQYF. The V call is TRBV5-6, the J call TRBJ2-3; 12 nucleotides align to TRBD2. This CDR3 contains 17 residues. Germline V CDR1 and CDR2: SGHDT, YYEEEE. V lost 2 bases, J lost 3 bases, and 7 bases stayed unmatched.

This rearrangement joins TRBV3-1 (or the pseudogene TRBV3-2) to TRBJ1-6; no firm D call. Looked up from germline, CDR1 is LGHDT and CDR2 is YNNKEL (reference sequence). The CDR3 covers 12 residues. Trimming shortened V by 4 bases and J by 6 bases, and 4 bases separated the two germline ends. CDR3 nucleotide sequence: TGTGCCAGCAGCCCCCTTAATTCACCCCTCCACTTT. It encodes CASSPLNSPLHF.

The chain links TRBV29-1 to TRBJ1-2; 9 positions match TRBD1. The V gene's germline CDR1 is SQVTM and CDR2 ANQGSEA. Trimming cost V 7 bases and J 5 bases; bases outside gene matches: 14. This CDR3 has 15 residues. The CDR3, as DNA: TGCAGCGCCGGACCACAGGGGGCCCTAGGATATGGCTACACCTTC. This encodes CSAGPQGALGYGYTF.

CDR3 nucleotides: TGTGCCAGCTCCTCAACTAATGAAAAACTGTTTTTT. It specifies CASSSTNEKLFF. The chain carries TRBV27 and TRBJ1-4; D gene unclear. This CDR3 contains 12 residues. Trimming stripped 8 bases from V and 0 bases from J, with 4 bases between. Germline CDR1 reads MNHEY; CDR2 reads SMNVEV (reference sequence).

The chain uses TRBV5-1 and TRBJ2-7; TRBD2 might be the D (6 bases). Between the trimmed V and J ends, which lost 4 bases and 7 bases, there was a span of 18 bases. This CDR3 is built from 14 residues. Looked up from germline, CDR1 is SGHRS and CDR2 is YFSETQ. The CDR3 coding sequence is TGCGCCAGCAGCCCCGAACTAGCTTACGGGGAGCAGTACTTC. Translated, it gives CASSPELAYGEQYF.

The chain carries TRBV6-2 or TRBV6-3 and TRBJ2-3, with 8 bases fitting TRBD2. The germline CDR1 and CDR2 sequences are MNHEY and SVGEGT. V lost 2 bases to trimming and J lost 3 bases; unmatched junction nucleotides: 7. The length of the CDR3 is 16 residues. Here the CDR3 reads CASSYLGSGITDTQYF. CDR3 nucleotides: TGTGCCAGCAGTTACCTGGGTAGCGGGATAACAGATACGCAGTATTTT.

J is TRBJ2-3 and V is TRBV15; D not certain. CDR3 length: 12 amino acids. Germline V gene data show CDR1 as LNHNV and CDR2 as YYDKDF (reference sequence). V lost 0 bases and J 6 bases, leaving 4 bases between the germline ends. The CDR3 DNA reads TGTGCCACCAGCAGAGACGGGGATACGCAGTATTTT. Amino acids: CATSRDGDTQYF.

The V and J genes are TRBV4-1 and TRBJ2-3; 7 positions agree with TRBD2. Germline V gene data show CDR1 as MGHRA and CDR2 as YSYEKL. The CDR3 sequence is 16 residues long. Losses at the gene ends were 0 bases for V and 2 bases for J; bases not matched to a gene: 5. The CDR3 region is CASSQEGDYPTDTQYF. The CDR3, as DNA: TGCGCCAGCAGCCAAGAAGGGGACTACCCCACAGATACGCAGTATTTT.

J is TRBJ2-1 and V is TRBV4-3, with a tentative D call TRBD1 (6 bases). In germline, CDR1 is LGHNA, CDR2 YSLEER. The ends were cut back, 5 bases at V and 1 base at J, with 27 bases in the middle. This CDR3 comprises 20 residues. The CDR3 nucleotides read TGCGCCAGCAGCGGGGGCAGTATCCTAGGGGGATCTTATTCCTACAATGAGCAGTTCTTC. It codes for CASSGGSILGGSYSYNEQFF.

This chain connects TRBV7-9 to TRBJ1-5; 8 bases are shared with TRBD1. This CDR3 comprises 17 residues. V was pared by 3 bases and J by 2 bases, with 9 bases of the junction left unmatched. Per the germline V gene, CDR1 is SEHNR and CDR2 is FQNEAQ (reference sequence). The CDR3 region has the DNA TGTGCCAGCAGCTTGGAGGTTACGACAGGGGGCAATCAGCCCCAGCATTTT. Translating gives CASSLEVTTGGNQPQHF.

The J gene is TRBJ2-6, the V gene TRBV5-1; D might be TRBD1 (6 bases). This CDR3 comprises 15 residues. Between the trimmed V and J ends, which lost 6 bases and 4 bases, there was a span of 14 bases. Germline values: CDR1 SGHRS, CDR2 YFSETQ. The CDR3 region has the DNA TGCGCCAGCACTCAATCAGGGGTCGGGGCCAACGTCCTGACTTTC. Its protein product is CASTQSGVGANVLTF.

V and J are TRBV2 and TRBJ1-2; D may be TRBD1 (5 bases). The CDR3 sequence is 11 residues long. Germline V gene data show CDR1 as SNHLY and CDR2 as FYNNEI. The V end was cut by 8 bases, the J end by 6 bases, with 10 bases between. Here the CDR3 reads CASVGVHGYTF. The CDR3 DNA is TGTGCCAGCGTAGGGGTCCATGGCTACACCTTC.

The rearrangement joins TRBV5-5 to TRBJ1-1, with 9 nucleotides matching TRBD1. After removal of 4 bases from V and 6 bases from J, the junction contained 13 bases not matched to a gene. The CDR3 is made up of 16 amino acids. From germline, CDR1 is SGHKS and CDR2 YYEKEE (reference sequence). CDR3 protein: CASSPYLDRGGAEAFF. The DNA for the CDR3 is TGTGCCAGCAGCCCTTATTTGGACAGGGGAGGCGCTGAAGCTTTCTTT.

The table lists this clone with a count of one. This chain connects TRBV10-3 to TRBJ2-5; a weak D match, TRBD1 (6 bases). The CDR3 runs to 13 residues. Germline V CDR1 and CDR2: ENHRY, SYGVKD. Trimming shortened V by 7 bases and J by 2 bases, and 11 bases separated the two germline ends. CDR3 in DNA: TGTGCCATCAAGGACAGCCGACAAGAGACCCAGTACTTC. It translates to CAIKDSRQETQYF.

J is TRBJ2-5 and V is TRBV9, with D possibly being TRBD1 (7 bases). CDR1 and CDR2 (germline): SGDLS, YYNGEE. Trimming took off 0 bases at V and 7 bases at J, with 13 bases between the two ends. This CDR3 has 14 amino acids. The CDR3 protein is CASSVGQGGVTQYF. Here the CDR3 DNA reads TGTGCCAGCAGCGTAGGCCAGGGGGGAGTGACCCAGTACTTC.

The chain has TRBV7-5 and TRBJ1-4. TRBV7-5 is a known pseudogene. This CDR3 has 17 amino acids. CDR3 nucleotide sequence: TGTGTCAGAAGCTTAGCGGTTGCGGGGAGCGGTAATGAAAAACTGTTTTTT. It specifies CVRSLAVAGSGNEKLFF.